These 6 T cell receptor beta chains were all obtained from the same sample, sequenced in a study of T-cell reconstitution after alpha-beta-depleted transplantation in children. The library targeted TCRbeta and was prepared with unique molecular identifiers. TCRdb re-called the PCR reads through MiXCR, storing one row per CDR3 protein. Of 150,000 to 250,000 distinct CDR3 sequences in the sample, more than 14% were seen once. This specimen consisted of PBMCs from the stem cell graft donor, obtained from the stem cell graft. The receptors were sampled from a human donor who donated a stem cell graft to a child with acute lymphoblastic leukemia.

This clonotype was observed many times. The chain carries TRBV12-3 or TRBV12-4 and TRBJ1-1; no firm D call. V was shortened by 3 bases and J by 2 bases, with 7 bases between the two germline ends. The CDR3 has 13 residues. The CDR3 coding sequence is TGTGCCAGCAGTTTTTCGGGTAACACTGAAGCTTTCTTT. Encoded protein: CASSFSGNTEAFF.

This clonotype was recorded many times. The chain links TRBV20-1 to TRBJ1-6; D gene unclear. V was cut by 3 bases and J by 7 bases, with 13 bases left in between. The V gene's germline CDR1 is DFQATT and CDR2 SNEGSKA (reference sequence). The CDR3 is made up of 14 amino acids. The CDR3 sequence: CSARGTIENSPLHF. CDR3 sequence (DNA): TGCAGTGCTAGGGGTACTATAGAGAATTCACCCCTCCACTTT.

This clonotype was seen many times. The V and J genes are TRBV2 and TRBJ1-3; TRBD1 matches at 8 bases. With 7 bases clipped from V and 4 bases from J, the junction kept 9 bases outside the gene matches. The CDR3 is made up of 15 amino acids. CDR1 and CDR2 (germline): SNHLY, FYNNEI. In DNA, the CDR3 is TGTGCCAGCACTATGGACAGGGATCCCGGAAACACCATATATTTT. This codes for CASTMDRDPGNTIYF. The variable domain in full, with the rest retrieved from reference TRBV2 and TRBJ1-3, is EPEVTQTPSHQVTQMGQEVILRCVPISNHLYFYWYRQILGQKVEFLVSFYNNEISEKSEIFDDQFSVERPDGSNFTLKIRSTKLEDSAMYFCASTMDRDPGNTIYFGEGSWLTVV.

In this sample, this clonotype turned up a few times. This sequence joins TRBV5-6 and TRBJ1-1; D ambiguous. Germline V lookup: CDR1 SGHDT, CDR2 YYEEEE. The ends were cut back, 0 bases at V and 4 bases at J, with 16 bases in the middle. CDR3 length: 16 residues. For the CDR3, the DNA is TGTGCCAGCAGCTTGGTGAGGTGGGAGGAATTCACTGAAGCTTTCTTT. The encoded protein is CASSLVRWEEFTEAFF.

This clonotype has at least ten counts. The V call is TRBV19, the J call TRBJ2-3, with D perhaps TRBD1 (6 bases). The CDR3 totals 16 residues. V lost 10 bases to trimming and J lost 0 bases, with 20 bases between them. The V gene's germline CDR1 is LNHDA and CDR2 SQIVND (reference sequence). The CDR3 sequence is CATGSDRISSTDTQYF. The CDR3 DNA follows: TGTGCCACCGGAAGTGACAGGATTTCTAGCACAGATACGCAGTATTTT.

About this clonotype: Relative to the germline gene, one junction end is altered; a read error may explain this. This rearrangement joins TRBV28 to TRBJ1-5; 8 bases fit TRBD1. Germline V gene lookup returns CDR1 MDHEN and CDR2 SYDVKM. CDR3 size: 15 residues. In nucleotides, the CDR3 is TGTGCCTGCAGTCTTGCAGGGGGCCCCAATCAGCCCCAGCATTTT. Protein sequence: CACSLAGGPNQPQHF.